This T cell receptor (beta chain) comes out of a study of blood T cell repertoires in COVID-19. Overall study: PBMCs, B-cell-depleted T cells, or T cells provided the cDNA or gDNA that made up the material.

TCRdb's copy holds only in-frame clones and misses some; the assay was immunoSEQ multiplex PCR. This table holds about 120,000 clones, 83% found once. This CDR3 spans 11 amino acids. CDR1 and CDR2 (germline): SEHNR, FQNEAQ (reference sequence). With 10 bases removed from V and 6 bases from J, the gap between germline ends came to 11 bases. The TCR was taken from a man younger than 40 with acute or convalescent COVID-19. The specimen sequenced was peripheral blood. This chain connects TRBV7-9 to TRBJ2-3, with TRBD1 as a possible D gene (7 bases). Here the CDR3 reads CATRGRDTQYF. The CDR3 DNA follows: TGTGCCACCAGGGGGAGGGATACGCAGTATTTT. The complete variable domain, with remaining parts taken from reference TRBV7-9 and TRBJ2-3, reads DTGVSQNPRHKITKRGQNVTFRCDPISEHNRLYWYRQTLGQGPEFLTYFQNEAQLEKSRLLSDRFSAERPKGSFSTLEIQRTEQGDSAMYLCATRGRDTQYFGPGTRLTVL.